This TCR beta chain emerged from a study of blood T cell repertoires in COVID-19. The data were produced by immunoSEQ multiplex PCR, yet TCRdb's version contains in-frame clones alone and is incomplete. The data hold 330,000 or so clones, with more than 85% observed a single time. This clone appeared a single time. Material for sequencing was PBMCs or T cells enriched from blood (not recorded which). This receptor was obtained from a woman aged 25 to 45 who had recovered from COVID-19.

The CDR3 region has the DNA TGCGCCAGCAGCCCAAGAGACGGGTACGAGCAGTACTTC. This gives the protein CASSPRDGYEQYF. The chain uses TRBV4-1 and TRBJ2-7; D gene unclear. The germline V and J ends were trimmed by 4 bases and 4 bases, with 11 bases remaining between them. Germline lookup yields CDR1 MGHRA and CDR2 YSYEKL. The CDR3 is 13 residues long.